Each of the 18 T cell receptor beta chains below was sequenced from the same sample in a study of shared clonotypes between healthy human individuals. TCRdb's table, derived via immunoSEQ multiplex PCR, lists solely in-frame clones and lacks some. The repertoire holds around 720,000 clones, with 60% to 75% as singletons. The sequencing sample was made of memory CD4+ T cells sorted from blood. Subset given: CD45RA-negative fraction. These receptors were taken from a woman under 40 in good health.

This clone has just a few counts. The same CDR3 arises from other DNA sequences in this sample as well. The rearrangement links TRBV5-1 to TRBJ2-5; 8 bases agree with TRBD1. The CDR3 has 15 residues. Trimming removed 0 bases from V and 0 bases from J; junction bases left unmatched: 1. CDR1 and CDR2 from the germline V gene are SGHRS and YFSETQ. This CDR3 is CASSLADRDQETQYF. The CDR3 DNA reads TGCGCCAGCAGCTTGGCGGACAGGGACCAAGAGACCCAGTACTTC.

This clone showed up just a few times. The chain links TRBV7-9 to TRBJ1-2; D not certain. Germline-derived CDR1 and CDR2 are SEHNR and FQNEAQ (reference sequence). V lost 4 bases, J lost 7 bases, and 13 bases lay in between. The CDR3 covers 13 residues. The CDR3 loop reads CASSSGGRGGYTF. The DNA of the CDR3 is TGTGCCAGCAGCTCTGGCGGGCGTGGTGGCTACACCTTC. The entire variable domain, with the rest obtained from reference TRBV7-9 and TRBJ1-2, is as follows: DTGVSQNPRHKITKRGQNVTFRCDPISEHNRLYWYRQTLGQGPEFLTYFQNEAQLEKSRLLSDRFSAERPKGSFSTLEIQRTEQGDSAMYLCASSSGGRGGYTFGSGTRLTVV.

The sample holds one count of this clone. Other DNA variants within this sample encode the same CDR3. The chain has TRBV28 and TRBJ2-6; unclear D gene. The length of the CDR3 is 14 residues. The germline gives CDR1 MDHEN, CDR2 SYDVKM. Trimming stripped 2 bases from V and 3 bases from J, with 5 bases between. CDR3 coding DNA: TGTGCCAGCAGTTTAGGGGATGGGGCCAACGTCCTGACTTTC. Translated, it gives CASSLGDGANVLTF.

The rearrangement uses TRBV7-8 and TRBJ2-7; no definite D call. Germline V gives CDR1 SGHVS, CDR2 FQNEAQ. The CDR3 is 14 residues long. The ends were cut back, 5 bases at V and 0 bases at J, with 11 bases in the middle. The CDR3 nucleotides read TGTGCCAGCAGCGTGAGCCACTCCTCCTACGAGCAGTACTTC. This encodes CASSVSHSSYEQYF.

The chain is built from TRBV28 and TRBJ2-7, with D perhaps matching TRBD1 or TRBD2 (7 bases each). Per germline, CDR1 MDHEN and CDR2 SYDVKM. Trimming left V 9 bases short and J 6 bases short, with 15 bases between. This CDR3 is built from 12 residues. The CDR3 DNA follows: TGTGCCAGTTCAGGGGGGGGGCGCGAGCAGTACTTC. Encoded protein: CASSGGGREQYF.

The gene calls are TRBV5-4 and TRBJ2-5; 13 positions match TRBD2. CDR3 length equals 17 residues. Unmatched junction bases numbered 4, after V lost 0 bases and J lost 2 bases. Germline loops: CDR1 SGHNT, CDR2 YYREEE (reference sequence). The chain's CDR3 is CASSLGLAGGGQETQYF. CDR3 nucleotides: TGTGCCAGCAGCTTGGGACTAGCGGGAGGTGGGCAAGAGACCCAGTACTTC.

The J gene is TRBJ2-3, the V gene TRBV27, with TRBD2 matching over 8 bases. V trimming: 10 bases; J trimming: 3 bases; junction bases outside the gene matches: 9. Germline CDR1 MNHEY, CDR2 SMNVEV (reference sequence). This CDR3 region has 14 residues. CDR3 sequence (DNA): TGTGCCACCAACGGGAGGGCCTTAACAGATACGCAGTATTTT. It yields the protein CATNGRALTDTQYF.

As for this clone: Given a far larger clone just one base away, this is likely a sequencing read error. Written as DNA, the CDR3 is TGTGCCAGCAGCCGGACAGGGAACACTGAAGCTTTCTTT. It is translated as CASSRTGNTEAFF. The rearrangement links TRBV7-3 to TRBJ1-1; 7 bases agree with TRBD1. Trimming at V came to 5 bases and at J to 1 base, leaving 1 base not matched to a gene. CDR3 length: 13 amino acids. Germline V gene data show CDR1 as SGHTA and CDR2 as FQGTGA.

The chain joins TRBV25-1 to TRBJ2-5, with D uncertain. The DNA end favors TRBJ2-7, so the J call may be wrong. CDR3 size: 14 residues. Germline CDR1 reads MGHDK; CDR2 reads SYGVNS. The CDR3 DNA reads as TGTGCCAGCAGTGAATCTCGTGTCAACTACGAGCAGTACTTC. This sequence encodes CASSESRVNYEQYF.

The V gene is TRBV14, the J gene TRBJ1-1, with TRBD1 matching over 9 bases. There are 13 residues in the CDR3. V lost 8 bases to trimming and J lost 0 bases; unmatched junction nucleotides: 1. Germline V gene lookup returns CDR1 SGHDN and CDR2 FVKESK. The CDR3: CASGQGLNTEAFF. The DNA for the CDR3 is TGTGCCAGCGGACAGGGGTTGAACACTGAAGCTTTCTTT.

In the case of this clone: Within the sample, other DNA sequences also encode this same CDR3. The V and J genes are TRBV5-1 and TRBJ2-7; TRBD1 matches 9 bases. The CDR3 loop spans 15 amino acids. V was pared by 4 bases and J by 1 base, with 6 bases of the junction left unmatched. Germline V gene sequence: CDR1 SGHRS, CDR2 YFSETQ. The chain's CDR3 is CASSIGQGRSYEQYF. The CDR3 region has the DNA TGCGCCAGCAGCATAGGACAGGGGAGATCCTACGAGCAGTACTTC. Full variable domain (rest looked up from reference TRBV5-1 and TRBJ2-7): KAGVTQTPRYLIKTRGQQVTLSCSPISGHRSVSWYQQTPGQGLQFLFEYFSETQRNKGNFPGRFSGRQFSNSRSEMNVSTLELGDSALYLCASSIGQGRSYEQYFGPGTRLTVT.

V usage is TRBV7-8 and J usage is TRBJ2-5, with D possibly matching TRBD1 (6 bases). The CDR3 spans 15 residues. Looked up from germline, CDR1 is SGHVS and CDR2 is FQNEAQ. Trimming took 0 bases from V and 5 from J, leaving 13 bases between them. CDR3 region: CASSLAIQGSETQYF. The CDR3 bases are TGTGCCAGCAGCTTAGCCATACAGGGTTCGGAGACCCAGTACTTC. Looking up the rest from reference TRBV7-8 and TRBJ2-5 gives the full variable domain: GAGVSQSPRYKVAKRGQDVALRCDPISGHVSLFWYQQALGQGPEFLTYFQNEAQLDKSGLPSDRFFAERPEGSVSTLKIQRTQQEDSAVYLCASSLAIQGSETQYFGPGTRLLVL.

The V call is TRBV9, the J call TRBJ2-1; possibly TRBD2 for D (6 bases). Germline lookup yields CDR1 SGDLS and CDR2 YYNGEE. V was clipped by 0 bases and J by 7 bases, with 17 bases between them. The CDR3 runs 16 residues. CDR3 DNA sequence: TGTGCCAGCAGCGTAGGTCAACGGGAGATAGGTAATGAGCAGTTCTTC. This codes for CASSVGQREIGNEQFF.

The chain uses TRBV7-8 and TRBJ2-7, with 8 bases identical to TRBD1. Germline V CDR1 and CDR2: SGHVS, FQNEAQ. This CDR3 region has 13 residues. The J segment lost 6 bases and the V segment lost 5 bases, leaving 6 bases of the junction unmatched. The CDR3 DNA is TGTGCCAGCAGCCTACAGGGGGTGAGCGAGCAGTACTTC. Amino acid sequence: CASSLQGVSEQYF.

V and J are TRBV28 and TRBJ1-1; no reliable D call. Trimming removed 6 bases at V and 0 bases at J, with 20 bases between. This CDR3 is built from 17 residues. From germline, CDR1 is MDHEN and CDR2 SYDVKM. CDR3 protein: CASRIPLRAEMNTEAFF. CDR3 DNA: TGTGCCAGCAGAATCCCTTTGAGGGCAGAGATGAACACTGAAGCTTTCTTT.

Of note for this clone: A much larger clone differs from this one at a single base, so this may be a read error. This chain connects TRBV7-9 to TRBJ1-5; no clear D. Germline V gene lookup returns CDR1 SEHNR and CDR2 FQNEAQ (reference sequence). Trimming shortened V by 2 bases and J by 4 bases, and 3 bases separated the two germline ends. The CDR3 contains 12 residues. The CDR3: CASSLPNQPQHF. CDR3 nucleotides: TGTGCCAGCAGCTTACCGAATCAGCCCCAGCATTTT. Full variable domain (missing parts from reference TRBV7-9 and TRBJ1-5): DTGVSQNPRHKITKRGQNVTFRCDPISEHNRLYWYRQTLGQGPEFLTYFQNEAQLEKSRLLSDRFSAERPKGSFSTLEIQRTEQGDSAMYLCASSLPNQPQHFGDGTRLSIL.

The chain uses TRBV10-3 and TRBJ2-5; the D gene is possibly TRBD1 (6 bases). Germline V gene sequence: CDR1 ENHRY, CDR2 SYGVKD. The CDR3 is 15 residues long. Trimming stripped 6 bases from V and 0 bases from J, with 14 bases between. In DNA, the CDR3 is TGTGCCATCAGCCCTTCAGGGGAGTACCAAGAGACCCAGTACTTC. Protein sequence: CAISPSGEYQETQYF.

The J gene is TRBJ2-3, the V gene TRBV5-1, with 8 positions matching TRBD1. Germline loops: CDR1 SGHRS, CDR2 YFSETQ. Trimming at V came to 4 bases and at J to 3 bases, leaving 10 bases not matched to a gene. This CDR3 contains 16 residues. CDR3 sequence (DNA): TGCGCCAGCAGCGGACCAGGGGGCGGTGAAACAGATACGCAGTATTTT. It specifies CASSGPGGGETDTQYF.